A few counts support the clone carrying this T cell receptor beta chain. These data belong to a study of T cells after yellow fever vaccination. The junction had 3 bases not matched to a gene; V was cut back by 6 bases and J by 7 bases. The V gene's germline CDR1 is DFQATT and CDR2 SNEGSKA (reference sequence). This CDR3 has 11 residues. TCRdb called the 5' RACE reads again in MiXCR, with one record for every CDR3 protein. The sample contains around 500,000 distinct CDR3 sequences, about a fifth of which appear only once. The sample consisted of PBMCs, taken roughly 20 days after the first yellow fever vaccination. The sequence was obtained from a man aged 18 to 29 who received the YFV17D yellow fever vaccine. The V call is TRBV20-1, the J call TRBJ1-1; 9 positions agree with TRBD1. The CDR3 here is CSARQGDEAFF. The CDR3 bases are TGCAGTGCGCGACAGGGGGATGAAGCTTTCTTT.